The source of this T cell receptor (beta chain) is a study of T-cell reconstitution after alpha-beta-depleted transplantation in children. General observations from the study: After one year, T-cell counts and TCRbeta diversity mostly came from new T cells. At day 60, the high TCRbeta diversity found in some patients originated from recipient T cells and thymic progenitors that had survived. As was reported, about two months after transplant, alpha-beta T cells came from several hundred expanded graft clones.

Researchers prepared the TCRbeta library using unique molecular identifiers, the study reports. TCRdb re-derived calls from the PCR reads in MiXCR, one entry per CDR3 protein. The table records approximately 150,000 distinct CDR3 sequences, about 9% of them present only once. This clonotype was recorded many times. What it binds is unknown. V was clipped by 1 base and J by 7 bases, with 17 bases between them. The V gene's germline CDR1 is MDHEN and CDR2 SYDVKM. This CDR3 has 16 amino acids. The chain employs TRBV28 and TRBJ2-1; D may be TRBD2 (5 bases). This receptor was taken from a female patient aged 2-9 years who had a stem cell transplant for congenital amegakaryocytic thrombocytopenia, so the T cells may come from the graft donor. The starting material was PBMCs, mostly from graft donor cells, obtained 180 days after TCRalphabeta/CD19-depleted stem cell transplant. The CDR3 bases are TGTGCCAGCAGTTTATACATACCGGGAAAGCATAATGAGCAGTTCTTC. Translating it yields CASSLYIPGKHNEQFF. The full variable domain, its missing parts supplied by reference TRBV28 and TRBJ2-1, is DVKVTQSSRYLVKRTGEKVFLECVQDMDHENMFWYRQDPGLGLRLIYFSYDVKMKEKGDIPEGYSVSREKKERFSLILESASTNQTSMYLCASSLYIPGKHNEQFFGPGTRLTVL.